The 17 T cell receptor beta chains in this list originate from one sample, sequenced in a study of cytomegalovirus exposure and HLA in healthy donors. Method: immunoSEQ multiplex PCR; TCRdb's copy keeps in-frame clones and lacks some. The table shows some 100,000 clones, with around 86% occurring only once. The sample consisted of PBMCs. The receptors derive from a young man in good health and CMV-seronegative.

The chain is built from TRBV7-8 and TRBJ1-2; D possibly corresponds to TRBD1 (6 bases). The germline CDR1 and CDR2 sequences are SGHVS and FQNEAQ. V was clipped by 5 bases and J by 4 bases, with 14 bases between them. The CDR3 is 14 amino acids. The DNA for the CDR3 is TGTGCCAGCAGCCCGAGGGACACCACCTATGGCTACACCTTC. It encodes CASSPRDTTYGYTF.

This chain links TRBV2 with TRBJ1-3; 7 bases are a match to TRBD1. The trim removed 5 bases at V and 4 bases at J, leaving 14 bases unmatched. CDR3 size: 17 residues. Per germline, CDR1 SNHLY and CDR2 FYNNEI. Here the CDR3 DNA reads TGTGCCAGCAGTCCCTCGAGGCAACAGGGGTACGGAAACACCATATATTTT. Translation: CASSPSRQQGYGNTIYF.

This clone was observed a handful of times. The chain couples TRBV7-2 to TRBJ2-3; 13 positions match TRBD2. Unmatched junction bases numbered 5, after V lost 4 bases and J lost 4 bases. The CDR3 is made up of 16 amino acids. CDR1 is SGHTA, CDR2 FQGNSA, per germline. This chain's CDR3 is CASSSRLAGGADTQYF. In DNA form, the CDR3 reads TGTGCCAGCAGCTCTCGACTAGCGGGAGGAGCAGATACGCAGTATTTT.

The CDR3 loop reads CASSPGQGGSYEQYF. CDR3 bases: TGTGCCAGCAGCCCTGGACAGGGTGGTTCCTACGAGCAGTACTTC. The chain carries TRBV9 and TRBJ2-7; 8 nucleotides match TRBD1. The CDR3 runs 15 residues. The V segment lost 4 bases and the J segment 1 base; nucleotides outside the gene matches: 7. The germline CDR1 and CDR2 sequences are SGDLS and YYNGEE.

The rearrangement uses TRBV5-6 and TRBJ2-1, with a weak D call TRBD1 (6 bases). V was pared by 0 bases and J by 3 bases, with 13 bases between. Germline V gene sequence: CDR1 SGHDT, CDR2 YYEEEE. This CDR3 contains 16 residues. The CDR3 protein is CASSLVTGTVYNEQFF. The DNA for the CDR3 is TGTGCCAGCAGCTTGGTCACAGGGACGGTCTACAATGAGCAGTTCTTC.

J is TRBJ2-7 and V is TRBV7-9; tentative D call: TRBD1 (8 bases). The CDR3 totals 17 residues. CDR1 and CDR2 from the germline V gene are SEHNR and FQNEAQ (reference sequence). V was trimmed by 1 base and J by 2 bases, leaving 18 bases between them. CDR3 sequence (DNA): TGTGCCAGCAGCTTAGTCAGGGGAGGGGACAGGACCTACGAGCAGTACTTC. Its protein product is CASSLVRGGDRTYEQYF.

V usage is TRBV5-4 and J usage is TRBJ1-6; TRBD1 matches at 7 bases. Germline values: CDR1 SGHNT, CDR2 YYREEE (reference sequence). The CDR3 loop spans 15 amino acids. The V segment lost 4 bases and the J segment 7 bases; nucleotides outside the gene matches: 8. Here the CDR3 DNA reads TGTGCCAGCAGCGGGGGGACAGCGTACAATTCACCCCTCCACTTT. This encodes CASSGGTAYNSPLHF.

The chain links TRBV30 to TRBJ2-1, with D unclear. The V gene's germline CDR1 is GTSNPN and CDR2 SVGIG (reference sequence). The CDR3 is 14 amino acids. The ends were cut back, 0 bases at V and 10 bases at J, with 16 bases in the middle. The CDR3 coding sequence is TGTGCCTGGAGTGTAACGGCGGTTAAAGACGAGCAGTTCTTC. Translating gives CAWSVTAVKDEQFF.

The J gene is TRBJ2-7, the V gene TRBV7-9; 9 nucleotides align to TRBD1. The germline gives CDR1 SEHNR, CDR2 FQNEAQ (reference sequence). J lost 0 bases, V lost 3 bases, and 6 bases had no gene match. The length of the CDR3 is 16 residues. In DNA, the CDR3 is TGTGCCAGCAGCTTCCCGGGACAGGGAACCTCCTACGAGCAGTACTTC. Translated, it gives CASSFPGQGTSYEQYF.

CDR3 amino acids: CASSQLKDRDSYEQYF. The DNA of the CDR3 is TGTGCCAGCAGCCAACTAAAGGACAGGGACTCCTACGAGCAGTACTTC. The V and J genes are TRBV5-6 and TRBJ2-7, with 8 bases matching TRBD1. Trimming at V came to 4 bases and at J to 0 bases, leaving 9 bases not matched to a gene. Germline assignment: CDR1 SGHDT and CDR2 YYEEEE. This CDR3 is 16 amino acids long.

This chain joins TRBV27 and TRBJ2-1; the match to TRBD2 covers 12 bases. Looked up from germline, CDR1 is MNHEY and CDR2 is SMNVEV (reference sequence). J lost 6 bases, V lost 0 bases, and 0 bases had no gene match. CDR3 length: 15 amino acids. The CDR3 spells CASSLSLAGGNEQFF. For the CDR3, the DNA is TGTGCCAGCAGTTTATCACTAGCGGGAGGCAATGAGCAGTTCTTC.

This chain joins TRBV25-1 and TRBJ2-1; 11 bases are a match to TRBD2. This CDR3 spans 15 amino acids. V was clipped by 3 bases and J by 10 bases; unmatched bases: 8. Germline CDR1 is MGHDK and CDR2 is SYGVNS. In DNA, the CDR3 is TGTGCCAGCAGTGATCCTCTAGCGGGAGGTAACGAGCAGTTCTTC. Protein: CASSDPLAGGNEQFF.

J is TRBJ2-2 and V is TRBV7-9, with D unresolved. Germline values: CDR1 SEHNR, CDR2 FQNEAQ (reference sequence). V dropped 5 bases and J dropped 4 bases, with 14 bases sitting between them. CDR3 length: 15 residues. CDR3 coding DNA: TGTGCCAGCAGCGCCCCCCTGGGCAGCACCGGGGAGCTGTTTTTT. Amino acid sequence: CASSAPLGSTGELFF.

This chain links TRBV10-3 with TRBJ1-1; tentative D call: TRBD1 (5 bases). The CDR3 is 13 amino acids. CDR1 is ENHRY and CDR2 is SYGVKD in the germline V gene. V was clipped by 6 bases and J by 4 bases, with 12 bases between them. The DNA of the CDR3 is TGTGCCATCAGGCGGGGCGCTGGCACTGAAGCTTTCTTT. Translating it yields CAIRRGAGTEAFF.

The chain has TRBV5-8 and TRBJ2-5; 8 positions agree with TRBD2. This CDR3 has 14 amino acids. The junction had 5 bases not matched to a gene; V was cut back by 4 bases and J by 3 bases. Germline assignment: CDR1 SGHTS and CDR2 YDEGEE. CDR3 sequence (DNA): TGTGCCAGCAGCCTCGGGACTAGAAAAGAGACCCAGTACTTC. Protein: CASSLGTRKETQYF. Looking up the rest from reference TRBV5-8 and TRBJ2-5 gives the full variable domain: EAGVTQSPTHLIKTRGQQATLRCSPISGHTSVYWYQQALGLGLQFLLWYDEGEERNRGNFPPRFSGRQFPNYSSELNVNALELEDSALYLCASSLGTRKETQYFGPGTRLLVL.

The CDR3 DNA reads as TGTGCCAGCAGTTCGGGACAGGGAGGGCGAAAACTAAACGAGCAGTACTTC. Its protein is CASSSGQGGRKLNEQYF. The chain combines TRBV7-9 with TRBJ2-7; 9 bases map to TRBD1. CDR3 length: 17 amino acids. J lost 5 bases, V lost 6 bases, and 17 bases had no gene match. CDR1 SEHNR and CDR2 FQNEAQ come from the germline V gene (reference sequence).

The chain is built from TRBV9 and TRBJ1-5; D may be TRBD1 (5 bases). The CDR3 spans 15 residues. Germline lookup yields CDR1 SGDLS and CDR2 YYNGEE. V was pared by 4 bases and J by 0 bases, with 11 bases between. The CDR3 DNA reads TGTGCCAGCAGCCCCGACAGCTATAGCAATCAGCCCCAGCATTTT. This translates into CASSPDSYSNQPQHF.